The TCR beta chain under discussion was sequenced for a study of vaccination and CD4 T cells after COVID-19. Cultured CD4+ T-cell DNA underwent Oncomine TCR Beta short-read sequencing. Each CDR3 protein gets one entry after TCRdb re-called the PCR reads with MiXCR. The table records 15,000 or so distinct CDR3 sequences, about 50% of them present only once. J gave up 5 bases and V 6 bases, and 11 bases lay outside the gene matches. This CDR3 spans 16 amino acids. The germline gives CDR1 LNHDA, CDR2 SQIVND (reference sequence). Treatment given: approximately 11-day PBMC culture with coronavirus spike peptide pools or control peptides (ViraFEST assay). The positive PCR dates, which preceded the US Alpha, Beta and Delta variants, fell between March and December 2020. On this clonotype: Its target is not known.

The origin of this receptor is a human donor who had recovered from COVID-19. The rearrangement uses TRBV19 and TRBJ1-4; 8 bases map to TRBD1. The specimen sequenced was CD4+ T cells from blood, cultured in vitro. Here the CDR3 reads CASRAGQAEGNEKLFF. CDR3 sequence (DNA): TGTGCCAGTAGAGCGGGACAGGCTGAGGGGAATGAAAAACTGTTTTTT.